This is a list of T cell receptor beta chains from one sample in a study of T cells in Graves' hyperthyroidism and ophthalmopathy. TCRdb re-analysed the multiplex PCR reads in MiXCR, keeping a single row per CDR3 protein. In the table there are roughly 520,000 distinct CDR3 sequences, roughly 24% of which are singletons. The sample taken for sequencing was blood. Source of these receptors: a woman between 25 and 40 years old with Graves' ophthalmopathy. The CDR3 runs from the conserved cysteine through the conserved F or W.

TRBV5-4,CASSLGPVAEAFF
TRBV20-1,CSARGPGLAAGELFF
TRBV28,CASTPPYDTEAFF
TRBV11-1,CASNKGPLGDTQYF
TRBV5-1,CASRRTRENTYEQYF
TRBV24-1,CATSDADSSSYGYTF
TRBV24-1,CATSDYRKRSTGELFF
TRBV6-1,CASMPGFPFYEQYF
TRBV20-1,CSARDLRGRNQETQYF
TRBV10-1,CASSRIDREGGNQPQHF
TRBV29-1,CSVATGVNTIYF
TRBV5-5,CASSPSAVEAFF
TRBV20-1,CSARRGSSGLAGYTF
TRBV6-5,CASSYTTGNTEAFF
TRBV7-8,CASSDTGLNTEAFF
TRBV6-1,CASSEVPLVDQETQYF
TRBV29-1,CSAQGARETQYF
TRBV18,CASSPQGTEAFF